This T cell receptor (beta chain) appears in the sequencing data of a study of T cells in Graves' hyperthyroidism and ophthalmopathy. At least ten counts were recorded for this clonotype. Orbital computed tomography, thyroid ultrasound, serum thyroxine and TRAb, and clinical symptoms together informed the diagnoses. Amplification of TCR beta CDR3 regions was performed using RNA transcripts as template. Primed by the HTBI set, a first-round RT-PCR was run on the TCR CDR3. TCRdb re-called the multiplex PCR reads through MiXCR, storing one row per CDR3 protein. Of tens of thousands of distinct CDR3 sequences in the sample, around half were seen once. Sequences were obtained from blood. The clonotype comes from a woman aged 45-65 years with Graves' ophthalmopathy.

As DNA, the CDR3 is TGCGCCAGCAGCTTGGGAACCCACGAGCAGTACTTC. It translates to CASSLGTHEQYF. J is TRBJ2-7 and V is TRBV5-1; D unresolved. The CDR3 has 12 amino acids. The V gene's germline CDR1 is SGHRS and CDR2 YFSETQ. The ends were cut back, 0 bases at V and 5 bases at J, with 6 bases in the middle.